The 13 T cell receptor beta chains in this list originate from one sample, sequenced in a study of control samples from healthy donors and cancer patients. The table came from immunoSEQ multiplex PCR; TCRdb's copy has only in-frame clones and leaves some out. This sample carries approximately 140,000 clones, 75% to 95% of them seen once, and the ten largest clones take more than 6.5%. The specimen sequenced was blood. The receptor source for this set is a young man in good health.

This chain joins TRBV7-2 and TRBJ1-1; no clear D gene. Germline values: CDR1 SGHTA, CDR2 FQGNSA. CDR3 size: 14 residues. The V end was cut by 2 bases, the J end by 3 bases, with 10 bases between. The DNA for the CDR3 is TGTGCCAGCAGCTTAATTGACGGCTACACTGAAGCTTTCTTT. This sequence encodes CASSLIDGYTEAFF.

V usage is TRBV30 and J usage is TRBJ1-2, with 7 nucleotides matching TRBD1. Germline assignment: CDR1 GTSNPN and CDR2 SVGIG (reference sequence). The CDR3 covers 13 residues. V was clipped by 3 bases and J by 5 bases; unmatched bases: 6. The CDR3 DNA follows: TGTGCCTGGAGACAGGGGTTGGGATATGGCTACACCTTC. Its translation: CAWRQGLGYGYTF.

In its sample, this clone was seen once. The V gene is TRBV10-2, the J gene TRBJ2-7; no reliable D call. With 3 bases removed from V and 3 bases from J, the gap between germline ends came to 3 bases. The CDR3 covers 11 residues. The germline V gene has CDR1 WSHSY and CDR2 SAAADI. CDR3 protein: CASSDNYEQYF. CDR3 DNA: TGCGCCAGCAGTGACAACTACGAGCAGTACTTC.

This chain connects TRBV12-5 to TRBJ2-5; maybe TRBD2 (5 bases). CDR3 length equals 14 residues. CDR1 is LGHNT and CDR2 is FRNRAP in the germline V gene. Trimming shortened V by 1 base and J by 0 bases, and 6 bases separated the two germline ends. The CDR3 sequence: CASGLAGNQETQYF. The CDR3 nucleotides read TGTGCTAGTGGTTTGGCGGGGAACCAAGAGACCCAGTACTTC.

V and J are TRBV3-1 (or the pseudogene TRBV3-2) and TRBJ2-3; no reliable D call. Germline CDR1 and CDR2: LGHDT and YNNKEL (reference sequence). Trimming removed 1 base at V and 8 bases at J, with 7 bases between. The CDR3 consists of 12 residues. Here the CDR3 DNA reads TGTGCCAGCAGCCAAGGACGGGTTACGCAGTATTTT. Translated: CASSQGRVTQYF.

The V and J genes are TRBV12-5 and TRBJ1-1; D not resolved. V was pared by 0 bases and J by 1 base, with 3 bases between. The CDR3 sequence is 13 residues long. Germline assignment: CDR1 LGHNT and CDR2 FRNRAP. In DNA, the CDR3 is TGTGCTAGTGGTTTGGTTAAGAACACTGAAGCTTTCTTT. Its translation: CASGLVKNTEAFF.

This chain uses TRBV7-2 with TRBJ1-2; D unclear. V gave up 5 bases and J gave up 0 bases, with 13 bases separating them. Germline V lookup: CDR1 SGHTA, CDR2 FQGNSA. The CDR3 loop spans 15 amino acids. CDR3 region: CASSRRESANYGYTF. CDR3 DNA sequence: TGTGCCAGCAGCAGGAGGGAATCCGCTAACTATGGCTACACCTTC.

V usage is TRBV11-2 and J usage is TRBJ1-5; TRBD1 might be the D (5 bases). The V end lost 0 bases, the J end lost 7 bases, and 7 bases lay between the germline ends. Germline V gives CDR1 SGHAT, CDR2 FQNNGV. The CDR3 length is 13 residues. The CDR3 bases are TGTGCCAGCAGCTTAGAGCGGGGGCAGCCCCAGCATTTT. As protein: CASSLERGQPQHF.

J is TRBJ2-5 and V is TRBV4-1; perhaps TRBD2 as D (6 bases). The CDR3 runs 17 residues. Germline-derived CDR1 and CDR2 are MGHRA and YSYEKL. Between the trimmed V and J ends, which lost 4 bases and 5 bases, there was a span of 23 bases. CDR3 nucleotide sequence: TGCGCCAGCAGCCCGGATTTCCGGGAGCCCAACCGGGAGACCCAGTACTTC. Translating gives CASSPDFREPNRETQYF.

The J gene is TRBJ2-2, the V gene TRBV18; D is perhaps TRBD1 (5 bases). Germline V gene data show CDR1 as KGHSH and CDR2 as LQKENI. V lost 5 bases and J 3 bases, leaving 16 bases between the germline ends. The CDR3 has 16 residues. DNA of the CDR3: TGTGCCAGCTCATGGGCCAGGGTTTTGGACACCGGGGAGCTGTTTTTT. Protein sequence: CASSWARVLDTGELFF. The full variable domain, with the rest looked up from reference TRBV18 and TRBJ2-2, is NAGVMQNPRHLVRRRGQEARLRCSPMKGHSHVYWYRQLPEEGLKFMVYLQKENIIDESGMPKERFSAEFPKEGPSILRIQQVVRGDSAAYFCASSWARVLDTGELFFGEGSRLTVL.

The chain is built from TRBV4-2 and TRBJ2-1, with 10 bases identical to TRBD1. V gave up 2 bases and J gave up 6 bases; unmatched junction bases: 4. The CDR3 loop spans 15 amino acids. CDR1 and CDR2 (germline): LGHNA, YNFKEQ. CDR3: CASSQPGQGFNEQFF. DNA for the CDR3: TGTGCCAGCAGCCAACCGGGACAGGGGTTCAATGAGCAGTTCTTC.

V usage is TRBV20-1 and J usage is TRBJ1-3; no clear D. The V and J ends lost 3 bases and 0 bases respectively, with 9 bases between them. CDR1 DFQATT and CDR2 SNEGSKA come from the germline V gene (reference sequence). This CDR3 is built from 14 residues. CDR3 in DNA: TGCAGTGCTAGTGTCGGCACCTCTGGAAACACCATATATTTT. Its translation: CSASVGTSGNTIYF.

The chain combines TRBV18 with TRBJ1-1; D remains ambiguous. Trimming shortened V by 3 bases and J by 3 bases, and 8 bases separated the two germline ends. Per the germline V gene, CDR1 is KGHSH and CDR2 is LQKENI. This CDR3 is built from 13 residues. The CDR3 bases are TGTGCCAGCTCACCGGACTCACACACTGAAGCTTTCTTT. Its protein product is CASSPDSHTEAFF.